One and the same sample provided the 32 T cell receptor beta chains below, sequenced in a study of blood T cell repertoires in COVID-19. TCRdb's table, derived via immunoSEQ multiplex PCR, lists solely in-frame clones and lacks some. The data show 230,000 or so clones, 70% to 90% seen once. Material for sequencing was PBMCs or T cells enriched from blood (not recorded which). The receptors come from a woman aged 50 to 65 who had been exposed to COVID-19.

The CDR3 nucleotides are TGCGCCAGCAGCCAAGAAAGGGGACAGTATGGCTACACCTTC. Its protein is CASSQERGQYGYTF. This chain joins TRBV4-3 and TRBJ1-2, with 7 nucleotides matching TRBD1. The CDR3 runs to 14 residues. The ends lost 0 bases at V and 5 bases at J; junction bases unmatched: 3. Germline lookup yields CDR1 LGHNA and CDR2 YSLEER.

The chain joins TRBV11-3 to TRBJ2-1; weak D call: TRBD1 (6 bases). Looked up from germline, CDR1 is SGHNT and CDR2 is YENEEA. V lost 1 base and J lost 7, with 14 bases in between. The CDR3 extends over 15 amino acids. This CDR3 is CASSLGGWGRNEQFF. DNA for the CDR3: TGTGCCAGCAGCTTAGGTGGCTGGGGGCGGAATGAGCAGTTCTTC.

DNA for the CDR3: TGTGCCAGCAGCGGGGGAGGAGAGACCCAGTACTTC. It specifies CASSGGGETQYF. This sequence joins TRBV11-2 and TRBJ2-5; maybe TRBD2 (6 bases). Trimming removed 5 bases at V and 4 bases at J, with 8 bases between. CDR1 is SGHAT and CDR2 is FQNNGV in the germline V gene. The CDR3 has 12 residues. The variable domain in full, completed from reference TRBV11-2 and TRBJ2-5, reads EAGVAQSPRYKIIEKRQSVAFWCNPISGHATLYWYQQILGQGPKLLIQFQNNGVVDDSQLPKDRFSAERLKGVDSTLKIQPAKLEDSAVYLCASSGGGETQYFGPGTRLLVL.

The chain recombines TRBV6-2 or TRBV6-3 with TRBJ1-2; D is uncertain. V was shortened by 5 bases and J by 4 bases, with 14 bases between the two germline ends. Germline values: CDR1 MNHEY, CDR2 SVGEGT. CDR3 length equals 14 residues. The CDR3 DNA reads TGTGCCAGCAGTATTGCGGAAGTTGGCTATGGCTACACCTTC. This gives the protein CASSIAEVGYGYTF.

The rearrangement joins TRBV15 to TRBJ2-2, with 7 bases matching TRBD1. This CDR3 has 18 amino acids. V lost 1 base, J lost 2 bases, and 10 bases stayed unmatched. Germline values: CDR1 LNHNV, CDR2 YYDKDF (reference sequence). The CDR3 sequence is CATSRGPGQRANTGELFF. The CDR3 bases are TGTGCCACCAGCAGAGGTCCGGGACAGAGGGCCAACACCGGGGAGCTGTTTTTT.

The J gene is TRBJ2-7, the V gene TRBV6-5; 9 nucleotides align to TRBD1. The CDR3 extends over 15 amino acids. Germline V gene lookup returns CDR1 MNHEY and CDR2 SVGAGI. After removal of 6 bases from V and 2 bases from J, the junction contained 8 bases not matched to a gene. CDR3 in amino acids: CASRNFGTGTYEQYF. The CDR3 region has the DNA TGTGCCAGCAGGAACTTCGGGACAGGGACCTACGAGCAGTACTTC.

The J gene is TRBJ1-5, the V gene TRBV25-1, with D possibly matching TRBD1 (5 bases). Per germline, CDR1 MGHDK and CDR2 SYGVNS. The CDR3 has 12 amino acids. V was shortened by 8 bases and J by 0 bases, with 5 bases between the two germline ends. As DNA, the CDR3 is TGTGCCAGCCAGGGTAGCAATCAGCCCCAGCATTTT. This encodes CASQGSNQPQHF.

The chain uses TRBV21-1 and TRBJ2-3; TRBD1 was called by the table and not checked on the DNA. TRBV21-1 is given as a pseudogene. This CDR3 has 19 residues. The CDR3 reads CASSKERTQIAASTDTQYF. The CDR3 region has the DNA TGTGCCAGCAGCAAAGAGAGGACACAAATTGCGGCTAGCACAGATACGCAGTATTTT.

The chain employs TRBV28 and TRBJ1-2; 7 nucleotides align to TRBD1. The CDR3 extends over 12 amino acids. Germline loops: CDR1 MDHEN, CDR2 SYDVKM. The trim removed 6 bases at V and 5 bases at J, leaving 3 bases unmatched. The DNA for the CDR3 is TGTGCCAGCAGCGCACAGGGGTATGGCTACACCTTC. As protein: CASSAQGYGYTF.

V and J are TRBV12-3 or TRBV12-4 and TRBJ2-5, with a weak D call TRBD1 (5 bases). The V gene lost 5 bases and the J gene lost 5 bases, with 12 bases spanning the gap. This CDR3 spans 13 amino acids. The chain's CDR3 is CASSQTVLETQYF. As DNA, the CDR3 is TGTGCCAGCAGTCAGACAGTTTTGGAGACCCAGTACTTC.

The chain uses TRBV30 and TRBJ2-7, with D tentatively TRBD1 (6 bases). Germline values: CDR1 GTSNPN, CDR2 SVGIG (reference sequence). V was cut by 0 bases and J by 7 bases, with 10 bases left in between. The CDR3 has 12 amino acids. CDR3 residues: CAWSVRGIEQYF. The CDR3 DNA reads TGTGCCTGGAGTGTAAGGGGGATAGAGCAGTACTTC. The variable domain in full, completed from reference TRBV30 and TRBJ2-7, reads SQTIHQWPATLVQPVGSPLSLECTVEGTSNPNLYWYRQAAGRGLQLLFYSVGIGQISSEVPQNLSASRPQDRQFILSSKKLLLSDSGFYLCAWSVRGIEQYFGPGTRLTVT.

The genes are TRBV18 and TRBJ2-5, with 7 positions matching TRBD2. CDR3 length: 14 amino acids. With 2 bases clipped from V and 3 bases from J, the junction kept 3 bases outside the gene matches. CDR1 and CDR2 (germline): KGHSH, LQKENI. The CDR3 spells CASSPLAGEETQYF. In DNA, the CDR3 is TGTGCCAGCTCACCATTGGCGGGGGAAGAGACCCAGTACTTC.

This clone was seen only a few times. The gene calls are TRBV13 and TRBJ1-1; TRBD1 agrees at 8 bases. The ends lost 5 bases at V and 10 bases at J; junction bases unmatched: 15. The CDR3 has 15 residues. Germline assignment: CDR1 PRHDT and CDR2 FYEKMQ (reference sequence). The CDR3 nucleotides are TGTGCCAGCAGCAGTCGACAGGGGCTGTTTGAGGGAGCTTTCTTT. This translates into CASSSRQGLFEGAFF. Drawing the rest from reference TRBV13 and TRBJ1-1, the complete variable domain is AAGVIQSPRHLIKEKRETATLKCYPIPRHDTVYWYQQGPGQDPQFLISFYEKMQSDKGSIPDRFSAQQFSDYHSELNMSSLELGDSALYFCASSSRQGLFEGAFFGQGTRLTVV.

The rearrangement joins TRBV5-6 to TRBJ2-1; maybe TRBD2 (5 bases). The CDR3 runs to 15 residues. The germline gives CDR1 SGHDT, CDR2 YYEEEE. V dropped 1 base and J dropped 8 bases, with 16 bases sitting between them. The CDR3 coding sequence is TGTGCCAGCAGCTTGTGGGCGGGCATCTTCTATGAGCAGTTCTTC. This gives the protein CASSLWAGIFYEQFF.

The V gene is TRBV28, the J gene TRBJ1-1; 9 nucleotides align to TRBD1. The CDR3 length is 16 residues. The germline gives CDR1 MDHEN, CDR2 SYDVKM. Germline trimming cut 5 bases from V and 1 base from J; bases unmatched to any gene: 8. The CDR3 coding sequence is TGTGCCAGCAGTCTTTCCGGGACAGGGCCGAACACTGAAGCTTTCTTT. As protein: CASSLSGTGPNTEAFF. The full variable domain, with the rest looked up from reference TRBV28 and TRBJ1-1, is DVKVTQSSRYLVKRTGEKVFLECVQDMDHENMFWYRQDPGLGLRLIYFSYDVKMKEKGDIPEGYSVSREKKERFSLILESASTNQTSMYLCASSLSGTGPNTEAFFGQGTRLTVV.

The V and J genes are TRBV10-2 and TRBJ1-1; no clear D gene. V lost 6 bases and J lost 1, with 6 bases in between. The germline V gene encodes CDR1 WSHSY and CDR2 SAAADI. The CDR3 contains 12 residues. CDR3 sequence: CASRNRNTEAFF. In nucleotides, the CDR3 is TGCGCCAGCAGGAACAGGAACACTGAAGCTTTCTTT.

The chain carries TRBV5-1 and TRBJ1-3; D unclear. Germline V gene sequence: CDR1 SGHRS, CDR2 YFSETQ. The ends were cut back, 0 bases at V and 9 bases at J, with 16 bases in the middle. This CDR3 contains 15 residues. The chain's CDR3 is CASSLGAELKTTIYF. Here the CDR3 DNA reads TGCGCCAGCAGCTTGGGGGCAGAGTTGAAAACCACCATATATTTT.

The chain uses TRBV27 and TRBJ1-2, with D perhaps TRBD1 (6 bases). CDR1 is MNHEY and CDR2 is SMNVEV in the germline V gene (reference sequence). Deletions cut 5 bases from V and 6 bases from J, with 16 bases between. The CDR3 consists of 14 residues. The DNA for the CDR3 is TGTGCCAGCAGTCCCCCGGGGGGGCACCATGGCTACACCTTC. Translation gives CASSPPGGHHGYTF.

The chain carries TRBV7-3 and TRBJ2-6; D is perhaps TRBD2 (6 bases). V was trimmed by 5 bases and J by 3 bases, leaving 14 bases between them. This CDR3 is 16 amino acids long. Germline V gene sequence: CDR1 SGHTA, CDR2 FQGTGA. In DNA, the CDR3 is TGTGCCAGCAGCCCCCTGGGGGGACTTGGGGCCAACGTCCTGACTTTC. Translating it yields CASSPLGGLGANVLTF.

V usage is TRBV2 and J usage is TRBJ1-2; 9 bases align to TRBD1. Germline CDR1 and CDR2: SNHLY and FYNNEI. The CDR3 consists of 13 residues. V was pared by 4 bases and J by 8 bases, with 5 bases of the junction left unmatched. CDR3 loop: CASSGGQGGGYTF. The CDR3 DNA is TGTGCCAGCAGTGGGGGACAGGGAGGCGGCTACACCTTC. Filled out from reference TRBV2 and TRBJ1-2, the complete variable domain reads EPEVTQTPSHQVTQMGQEVILRCVPISNHLYFYWYRQILGQKVEFLVSFYNNEISEKSEIFDDQFSVERPDGSNFTLKIRSTKLEDSAMYFCASSGGQGGGYTFGSGTRLTVV.

The chain combines TRBV29-1 with TRBJ1-6; perhaps TRBD1 as D (5 bases). CDR1 and CDR2 (germline): SQVTM, ANQGSEA. Between the trimmed V and J ends, which lost 6 bases and 5 bases, there was a span of 17 bases. The CDR3 extends over 15 amino acids. CDR3 protein: CSVSLGGTDNSPLHF. The CDR3 DNA sequence: TGCAGCGTGTCCCTTGGAGGGACCGATAATTCACCCCTCCACTTT. Using reference TRBV29-1 and TRBJ1-6 for the parts outside the CDR3, the full variable domain is SAVISQKPSRDICQRGTSLTIQCQVDSQVTMMFWYRQQPGQSLTLIATANQGSEATYESGFVIDKFPISRPNLTFSTLTVSNMSPEDSSIYLCSVSLGGTDNSPLHFGNGTRLTVT.

In this sample, this clone turned up once. CDR3 DNA sequence: TGTGCCAGTAGTCTACGGACAGGGGACACAGATACGCAGTATTTT. Translating it yields CASSLRTGDTDTQYF. V usage is TRBV19 and J usage is TRBJ2-3, with 9 nucleotides matching TRBD1. CDR3 length equals 15 residues. CDR1 LNHDA and CDR2 SQIVND come from the germline V gene (reference sequence). Trimming removed 5 bases from V and 2 bases from J; junction bases left unmatched: 5.

This chain uses TRBV7-9 with TRBJ1-1; tentatively, D is TRBD1 (5 bases). The CDR3 extends over 13 amino acids. Germline V gene data show CDR1 as SEHNR and CDR2 as FQNEAQ (reference sequence). V was trimmed by 3 bases and J by 9 bases, leaving 14 bases between them. Here the CDR3 reads CASSFLLGDKAFF. As DNA, the CDR3 is TGTGCCAGCAGCTTCCTGTTAGGGGATAAAGCTTTCTTT.

V and J are TRBV4-3 and TRBJ1-6, with D tentatively TRBD1 (6 bases). Germline V gives CDR1 LGHNA, CDR2 YSLEER. With 0 bases removed from V and 8 bases from J, the gap between germline ends came to 11 bases. CDR3 length equals 15 residues. The CDR3 loop is CASSQEGAWDSPLHF. The DNA for the CDR3 is TGCGCCAGCAGCCAAGAGGGGGCTTGGGATTCACCCCTCCACTTT.

The chain combines TRBV9 with TRBJ2-2; TRBD2 agrees at 10 bases. The CDR3 extends over 16 amino acids. Germline lookup yields CDR1 SGDLS and CDR2 YYNGEE. Trimming took 0 bases from V and 5 from J; bases not matched to a gene: 4. DNA for the CDR3: TGTGCCAGCAGCGTAGTAGTAGCGGGGGGAACCGGGGAGCTGTTTTTT. It encodes CASSVVVAGGTGELFF.

The gene calls are TRBV29-1 and TRBJ2-3; 10 bases align to TRBD2. The V and J ends lost 8 bases and 2 bases, in that order; junction bases with no gene match: 7. CDR1 is SQVTM, CDR2 ANQGSEA, per germline. The CDR3 sequence is 14 residues long. The CDR3 loop is CSSASGGYTDTQYF. The DNA for the CDR3 is TGCAGCTCGGCTAGCGGGGGCTACACAGATACGCAGTATTTT.

In its sample, this clone was seen once. The chain has TRBV5-6 and TRBJ1-3, with D maybe TRBD1 (5 bases). The CDR3 extends over 17 amino acids. Trimming left V 2 bases short and J 0 bases short, with 15 bases between. Germline V lookup: CDR1 SGHDT, CDR2 YYEEEE. The DNA for the CDR3 is TGTGCCAGCAGCTTACTGGGGCAGCCGAGCTCTGGAAACACCATATATTTT. It translates to CASSLLGQPSSGNTIYF.

CDR3 loop: CASSPDRGFEKLFF. The CDR3 DNA reads as TGTGCCAGCAGCCCCGACAGGGGCTTTGAAAAACTGTTTTTT. The chain uses TRBV7-7 and TRBJ1-4; 8 nucleotides match TRBD1. The germline CDR1 and CDR2 sequences are SSHAT and FNYEAQ (reference sequence). CDR3 length: 14 amino acids. Trimming removed 5 bases from V and 7 bases from J; junction bases left unmatched: 6.

The genes are TRBV27 and TRBJ2-3; 16 nucleotides align to TRBD2. Germline CDR1 and CDR2: MNHEY and SMNVEV (reference sequence). The CDR3 runs to 19 residues. V gave up 5 bases and J gave up 2 bases; unmatched junction bases: 10. CDR3 sequence (DNA): TGTGCCAGCAGTGGTACTCCGGGACTAGCGGGGGGGCCCACAGATACGCAGTATTTT. Amino acids: CASSGTPGLAGGPTDTQYF.

The V gene is TRBV5-4, the J gene TRBJ1-2; D uncertain. The CDR3 is 16 residues long. Trimming pared 4 bases from V and 2 bases from J, leaving 18 bases between. Germline CDR1 and CDR2: SGHNT and YYREEE (reference sequence). Here the CDR3 reads CASSPRGGISNYGYTF. The CDR3 DNA follows: TGTGCCAGCAGCCCTAGAGGAGGGATTTCGAACTATGGCTACACCTTC.

The CDR3 DNA reads TGTGCCAGCAGAAATAAACAGGGGTTTGGGAAGGTGAACACTGAAGCTTTCTTT. It specifies CASRNKQGFGKVNTEAFF. The rearrangement uses TRBV2 and TRBJ1-1; the match to TRBD1 covers 7 bases. CDR1 SNHLY and CDR2 FYNNEI come from the germline V gene. With V trimmed by 6 bases and J by 0 bases, 16 bases remained unmatched. This CDR3 is 18 amino acids long. The full variable domain, rest sourced from reference TRBV2 and TRBJ1-1, is EPEVTQTPSHQVTQMGQEVILRCVPISNHLYFYWYRQILGQKVEFLVSFYNNEISEKSEIFDDQFSVERPDGSNFTLKIRSTKLEDSAMYFCASRNKQGFGKVNTEAFFGQGTRLTVV.

The chain joins TRBV7-2 to TRBJ1-2; the D gene is possibly TRBD1 (6 bases). CDR3 length: 13 residues. Germline V CDR1 and CDR2: SGHTA, FQGNSA. V was clipped by 5 bases and J by 3 bases, with 10 bases between them. The CDR3 protein is CASSPDSYYGYTF. As DNA, the CDR3 is TGTGCCAGCAGCCCGGACAGTTACTATGGCTACACCTTC.